The source of this TCR beta chain is a study of CD8+CD57+ T cells in acquired aplastic anemia. Study-wide background: On average, sorted CD4+ and CD8+ cells gave 3 to 4 ug of DNA.

The study profiled TCR beta VDJ and CDR3 using genomic DNA as template. TCRdb re-derived calls from the reads in MiXCR, one entry per CDR3 protein. This sample has roughly 80,000 distinct CDR3 sequences; around 70% occur once, and the top ten carry 80% to 90%. Patients selected for sequencing had displayed CD8+CD57+ cell expansion by flow cytometry. In all patients, the disease was severe acquired aplastic anemia. At blood sampling, none of the patients had yet received therapy. Germline trimming cut 3 bases from V and 6 bases from J; bases unmatched to any gene: 4. Germline V CDR1 and CDR2: LNHNV, YYDKDF (reference sequence). This CDR3 is built from 14 residues. With respect to this clonotype: Its antigen is still unknown.

General study findings and limits: Shared by patients and controls, 25 to 35 CD8+ CDR3s were abundant in patients.

This chain connects TRBV15 to TRBJ1-2, with TRBD1 matching 10 bases. Sequencing input: sorted CD4+, CD8+, or CD8+CD57+ T cells (not recorded which) from PBMCs. This receptor was taken from a human donor with aplastic anemia. CDR3 in amino acids: CATSSDRGQDGYTF. The DNA for the CDR3 is TGTGCCACCAGCAGTGACAGGGGGCAGGATGGCTACACCTTC. The full variable domain, in which reference TRBV15 and TRBJ1-2 provide the parts outside the CDR3, is DAMVIQNPRYQVTQFGKPVTLSCSQTLNHNVMYWYQQKSSQAPKLLFHYYDKDFNNEADTPDNFQSRRPNTSFCFLDIRSPGLGDTAMYLCATSSDRGQDGYTFGSGTRLTVV.